The source of this TCR beta chain is a study of blood T cell repertoires in COVID-19. Study context: Researchers got acute and convalescent COVID-19 samples from the United States, Italy and Spain.

Trimming removed 5 bases from V and 7 bases from J; junction bases left unmatched: 4. This CDR3 spans 13 amino acids. This clone was observed once. The method was immunoSEQ multiplex PCR; TCRdb's version includes in-frame clones alone and lacks a portion of them. Of over 90,000 clones in the sample, 70% to 80% were seen once. The chain links TRBV12-3 or TRBV12-4 to TRBJ2-1; 8 bases line up with TRBD2. The sequence came from a man aged 60 to 75 with active or convalescent COVID-19. What was sequenced was peripheral blood. The CDR3 sequence: CASSPGTRNEQFF. CDR3 nucleotides: TGTGCCAGCAGTCCCGGGACTAGAAATGAGCAGTTCTTC.